This T cell receptor (beta chain) was captured in a study of response to subunit inactivated influenza vaccine. Study results and caveats: Each seasonal influenza vaccination, the authors suggested, recruits few new T cells.

As to this clonotype: Its specificity is unknown.

This CDR3 is 14 amino acids long. Trimming stripped 4 bases from V and 5 bases from J, with 13 bases between. The V gene's germline CDR1 is SGHVS and CDR2 FNYEAQ. MiXCR was run by TCRdb on the RT-PCR reads, yielding one entry per CDR3 protein. The sample carries about 540,000 distinct CDR3 sequences, less than 25% recorded once. Separately, the same data were catalogued under a study of T cells expressing NK-cell markers. That source reports: Production of TCR beta cDNA relied on 5'RACE template switching with UMIs. Sorted T-cell subsets CD3+CD56+NKG2C+, CD3+CD56+NKG2C- and CD3+CD56-NKG2C+ were TCR beta-sequenced. A range of roughly 1.0-8% of CD8+ T cells consisted of dominant NKG2C+ clonotypes in about six donors. These clonotypes, the leaders elsewhere, also led the CD3+CD56-NKG2C+ fraction in a handful of donors.

Sequencing was performed on CD4+ T cells sorted from PBMCs, taken less than 13 days after vaccination. This receptor was taken from a man between 50 and 59 years old who received an inactivated influenza vaccine. The V gene is TRBV7-6, the J gene TRBJ2-3; D not resolved. Here the CDR3 DNA reads TGTGCCAGCAGCTCGGAGCGTTCGGTAGATACGCAGTATTTT. The encoded protein is CASSSERSVDTQYF.